A selection of T cell receptor beta chains follows, all from one sample in a study of beta chain features in type 1 diabetes. Generated by immunoSEQ multiplex PCR, the TCRdb table keeps only in-frame clones and is missing some. The table has about 230,000 clones, 9.6% seen once. Sequenced material: naive CD4+ T cells from blood. The receptor source for this set is a woman between 18 and 29 years old in good health. Both conserved end residues are trimmed from each CDR3.

j_call v_call cdr3_aa
TRBJ2-3 TRBV7-2 ASSLAPRGRGADTQY
TRBJ1-2 TRBV19 ASSIGTGIVVLNGYT
TRBJ2-5 TRBV5-5 ASSLETGRGETQY
TRBJ1-5 TRBV9 ASSVGPGGNQPQH
TRBJ2-6 TRBV15 ATSRDLGGRGSGANVLT
TRBJ1-2 TRBV2 ASSAAGTGGGYT
TRBJ2-3 TRBV6-1 ASDRLAGNTDTQY
TRBJ1-1 TRBV11-2 ASSSGTPGITEAF
TRBJ1-1 TRBV5-1 ASSPQGTTEAF
TRBJ2-5 TRBV7-3 ASSLGLAGEPRCDQY
TRBJ2-5 TRBV28 ASSPDRAVQTQY
TRBJ2-2 TRBV25-1 AGSGLAGGPGELF
TRBJ1-1 TRBV5-1 ASSLVSDTEAF
TRBJ2-7 TRBV5-1 ASSPGDRDSYEQY
TRBJ2-3 TRBV6-5 ASSSSGDTQY
TRBJ2-3 TRBV9 ASTLTGSTDTQY
TRBJ2-1 TRBV9 ASSVASGGASYNEQF
TRBJ2-7 TRBV27 ASSLRRGPEQY
TRBJ2-6 TRBV25-1 ASSELEGRGPGANVLT
TRBJ2-3 TRBV2 ASSVLAGLWDTQY
TRBJ1-1 TRBV6-1 ASSQQHEAF
TRBJ1-5 TRBV2 ASSGESQPQH
TRBJ2-3 TRBV9 ASSVESGGHDTQY
TRBJ2-7 TRBV29-1 SVGGQGNGEQY
TRBJ2-1 TRBV10-3 AIRGTSGGYNEQF
TRBJ2-5 TRBV19 ASSSGPAPGETQY
TRBJ2-1 TRBV15 ATSGHRVSYNEQF